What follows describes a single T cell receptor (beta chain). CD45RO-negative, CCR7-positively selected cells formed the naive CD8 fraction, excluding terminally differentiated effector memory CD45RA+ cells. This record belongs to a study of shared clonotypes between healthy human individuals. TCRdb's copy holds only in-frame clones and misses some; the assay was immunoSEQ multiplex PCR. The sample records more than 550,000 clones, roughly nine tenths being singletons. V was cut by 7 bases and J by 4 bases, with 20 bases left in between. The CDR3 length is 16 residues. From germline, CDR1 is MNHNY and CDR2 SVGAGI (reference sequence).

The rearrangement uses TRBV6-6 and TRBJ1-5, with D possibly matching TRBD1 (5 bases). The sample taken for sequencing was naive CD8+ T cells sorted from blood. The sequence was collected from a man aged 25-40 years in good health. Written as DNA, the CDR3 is TGTGCCAGCACCAATGCAGGGACGGAAGAGAATCAGCCCCAGCATTTT. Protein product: CASTNAGTEENQPQHF.